The rows below give T cell receptor beta chains drawn from one sample of a study of early T cells in non-severe SARS-CoV-2 infection. One entry per CDR3 protein, called by TCRdb with MiXCR from the 5' RACE reads. Of roughly 25,000 distinct CDR3 sequences in the sample, over 3.5% were seen once. The sample consisted of whole blood. Source of these receptors: an adult who was a healthcare worker with PCR-confirmed SARS-CoV-2 infection or an uninfected control (not recorded which). Both conserved end residues are part of each CDR3. D genes are given only for firm matches. Rows give clone size only sometimes, using once, few, many, or a class for an expanded clone.

V	D	J	size	CDR3	DNA
TRBV2	.	TRBJ2-7	few	CASSDSGASSYEQYF	TGTGCCAGCAGTGACTCGGGCGCTAGCTCCTACGAGCAGTACTTC
TRBV20-1	.	TRBJ2-3	few	CSARDTRTDTQYF	TGCAGTGCTAGAGATACCCGCACAGATACGCAGTATTTT
TRBV7-9	TRBD2	TRBJ2-5	many	CASSSTRRTSGGETQYF	TGTGCCAGCAGCTCAACCAGAAGGACTAGCGGGGGGGAGACCCAGTACTTC
TRBV20-1	.	TRBJ2-4	many	CSAGRGGQKRIQYF	TGCAGTGCAGGGCGGGGTGGTCAAAAACGGATTCAGTACTTC
TRBV9	.	TRBJ2-1	few	CASSESDWSSYNEQFF	TGTGCCAGCAGCGAATCGGACTGGAGCTCCTACAATGAGCAGTTCTTC
TRBV30	.	TRBJ1-1	many	CAWSVQGREAFF	TGTGCCTGGAGTGTACAGGGCCGAGAAGCTTTCTTT
TRBV7-9	.	TRBJ2-2	many	CASSLYTQGTGELFF	TGTGCCAGCAGCTTATACACCCAGGGTACCGGGGAGCTGTTTTTT
TRBV6-2/TRBV6-3	TRBD1	TRBJ1-5	few	CAIGQGNQPQHF	TGTGCCATCGGACAGGGCAATCAGCCCCAGCATTTT
TRBV7-3	.	TRBJ2-3	.	CASSQRLSTDTQYF	TGTGCCAGCAGCCAGAGGCTCTCCACAGATACGCAGTATTTT
TRBV20-1	.	TRBJ2-7	many	CSARDLGGGMAEQYF	TGCAGTGCTAGAGATTTAGGAGGCGGGATGGCCGAGCAGTACTTC
TRBV6-1	TRBD1	TRBJ1-5	few	CASSKGAAASNQPQHF	TGTGCCAGCAGTAAGGGGGCCGCGGCCAGCAATCAGCCCCAGCATTTT
TRBV6-6	.	TRBJ2-7	.	CASSYSPGPPYEQYF	TGTGCCAGCAGTTACTCACCGGGACCTCCCTACGAGCAGTACTTC
TRBV6-4	.	TRBJ1-6	few	CASSAESAPNSPLHF	TGTGCCAGCAGTGCTGAGTCCGCCCCGAACTCACCCCTCCACTTT
TRBV3-1	TRBD2	TRBJ2-1	many	CASSQGVSGSGQFF	TGTGCCAGCAGCCAGGGGGTTAGCGGGAGTGGGCAGTTCTTC
TRBV24-1	.	TRBJ2-1	.	CATSEQSSYNEQFF	TGTGCCACCAGTGAGCAGAGCTCCTACAATGAGCAGTTCTTC
TRBV7-9	.	TRBJ1-5	many	CASSGGDYSSNQPQHF	TGTGCCAGCAGCGGGGGGGATTATTCTAGCAATCAGCCCCAGCATTTT
TRBV5-1	.	TRBJ2-1	many	CASSPTFYNEQFF	TGCGCCAGCAGCCCCACCTTCTACAATGAGCAGTTCTTC
TRBV29-1	.	TRBJ2-7	many	CSVGPPGIHEQYF	TGCAGCGTTGGCCCTCCAGGGATCCACGAGCAGTACTTC
TRBV2	.	TRBJ1-1	.	CASRSSQGNTEAFF	TGTGCCAGCAGGAGCTCGCAGGGGAATACTGAAGCTTTCTTT
TRBV4-2	.	TRBJ2-3	many	CASSQQGDTQYF	TGTGCCAGCAGCCAACAGGGAGATACGCAGTATTTT
TRBV29-1	.	TRBJ2-2	many	CSSRGDKDGELFF	TGCAGCTCGAGGGGGGATAAGGACGGGGAGCTGTTTTTT
TRBV18	.	TRBJ2-1	many	CASSPDRKGNEQFF	TGTGCCAGCTCGCCAGACAGGAAGGGTAATGAGCAGTTCTTC
TRBV20-1	TRBD1	TRBJ1-1	few	CSARGSSGGWTEAFF	TGCAGTGCTAGAGGATCTTCAGGGGGTTGGACTGAAGCTTTCTTT
TRBV7-8	TRBD1	TRBJ1-1	many	CASSPDRGSPEAFF	TGTGCCAGCAGCCCGGACAGGGGCAGCCCTGAAGCTTTCTTT
TRBV18	TRBD1	TRBJ2-5	many	CASHGQVQQETQYF	TGTGCCAGCCACGGACAGGTTCAACAAGAGACCCAGTACTTC
TRBV29-1	.	TRBJ1-1	many	CSVQVLENTEAFF	TGCAGCGTACAGGTTTTAGAGAACACTGAAGCTTTCTTT
TRBV5-4	.	TRBJ2-4	many	CASSEGPLGAKNIQYF	TGTGCCAGCAGCGAGGGGCCTCTGGGGGCCAAAAACATTCAGTACTTC
TRBV12-3/TRBV12-4	.	TRBJ1-1	many	CASSPRAHNTEAFF	TGTGCCAGCAGCCCAAGGGCCCACAACACTGAAGCTTTCTTT
TRBV7-8	.	TRBJ2-7	many	CASSQDRSYEQYF	TGTGCCAGCAGTCAAGACAGGTCCTACGAGCAGTACTTC
TRBV27	TRBD1	TRBJ2-7	many	CASERRDSPPPYEQYF	TGTGCCAGCGAGCGCCGGGACAGCCCCCCGCCCTACGAGCAGTACTTC
TRBV18	TRBD1	TRBJ1-5	.	CASSPQVQGSSQPQHF	TGTGCCAGCTCACCACAGGTACAGGGGAGTAGTCAGCCCCAGCATTTT
TRBV18	.	TRBJ1-6	many	CASSPTGPSVGDSPLHF	TGTGCCAGCTCACCGACCGGCCCCTCCGTTGGGGATTCACCCCTCCACTTT
TRBV29-1	.	TRBJ2-7	many	CSARQGRGEQYF	TGCAGCGCGAGGCAGGGGAGAGGCGAGCAGTACTTC
TRBV9	TRBD1	TRBJ2-2	many	CASSVAGQGASGSTGELFF	TGTGCCAGCAGCGTAGCCGGGCAGGGGGCGTCTGGTAGTACCGGGGAGCTGTTTTTT
TRBV5-4	TRBD2	TRBJ2-5	many	CASSFGTSGQETQYF	TGTGCCAGCAGCTTTGGGACTAGCGGCCAAGAGACCCAGTACTTC
TRBV6-2/TRBV6-3	.	TRBJ1-5	.	CASRQDSFSNQPQHF	TGTGCCAGCAGACAGGACAGTTTCAGCAATCAGCCCCAGCATTTT
TRBV6-6	TRBD1	TRBJ1-1	few	CASSYAGQGEEAFF	TGTGCCAGCAGTTACGCTGGACAGGGTGAAGAAGCTTTCTTT
TRBV7-2	.	TRBJ2-3	many	CASSLAGLTDTQYF	TGTGCCAGCAGCTTAGCGGGGCTCACAGATACGCAGTATTTT
TRBV19	.	TRBJ1-1	.	CASTPHRAVLGDTEAFF	TGTGCCAGTACCCCCCACAGGGCCGTTCTTGGGGACACTGAAGCTTTCTTT
TRBV7-6	TRBD2	TRBJ2-7	many	CASSLTSGVNYEQYF	TGTGCCAGCAGCCTGACTAGCGGAGTTAACTACGAGCAGTACTTC
TRBV21-1	.	TRBJ2-3	few	CASSKAGDGDTQYF	TGTGCCAGCAGCAAAGCGGGAGATGGTGATACGCAGTATTTT
TRBV7-9	.	TRBJ2-7	many	CASSLRGTYEQYF	TGTGCCAGCAGCTTAAGAGGGACCTACGAGCAGTACTTC
TRBV5-1	TRBD1	TRBJ2-3	.	CASSSTGESDTQYF	TGCGCCAGCAGCTCGACAGGGGAATCTGATACGCAGTATTTT
TRBV3-1	.	TRBJ2-1	many	CASSQDGRLKNEQFF	TGTGCCAGCAGCCAAGACGGGCGCCTAAAAAATGAGCAGTTCTTC
TRBV20-1	TRBD1	TRBJ1-5	many	CSATAGTGDQPQHF	TGCAGTGCTACCGCCGGGACAGGGGATCAGCCCCAGCATTTT